Described below is a single T cell receptor beta chain sequence and its context. Its antigen target is currently unknown. Base qualities are not recorded, but no much larger clone differs from it by a single base. The data originate from a study of blood T cell repertoires in COVID-19 (dated by TCRdb to about 2020). Turning to the overall study: Collaborator samples came from the United States, Italy and Spain and covered acute and convalescent phases of COVID-19. The repertoires were released in a freely available public database intended as a resource for research on the immune response to SARS-CoV-2. The prospective study material was composed of cDNA or gDNA derived from T cells, B-cell-depleted T cells, or PBMCs. Where available, HLA class I and class II types were taken from metadata supplied by the sample provider and were not determined by assay-based typing. Sample metadata almost always included a de-identified subject ID, COVID-19 status, age in years and sex. Deeply sampled blood TCRbeta repertoires from subjects exposed to, actively infected with, or recovered from COVID-19 were included in the dataset. Samples came from the ongoing ImmuneRACE study (first 160 participants) plus 1,254 subjects from 6 global collaborators.

At one collaborating source in Seattle, patients were enrolled during active infection and were followed longitudinally through the course of disease. Collaborating institutions collected whole blood in K2EDTA tubes following their own protocols. For TCRbeta analysis, collaborators shipped samples as frozen whole blood, isolated PBMCs, or DNA extracted from either of those sample types. A distance of 12 bases separates the germline ends of V and J, which lose 0 bases and 1 base respectively. CDR1 and CDR2 were assigned from the germline V gene as MGHRA and YSYEKL. The CDR3 goes from the cysteine to the phenylalanine over 17 residues. The entry retains the CDR3 DNA only, 51 bases that are in frame from base 1. TCRbeta CDR3 regions were amplified from genomic DNA using the immunoSEQ Assay, a bias-controlled multiplex PCR. The paper's data handling went like this. The number of nucleated cells in each sample was estimated from the amplification of reference gene primers within the assay. Sequence reads were collapsed and filtered to measure the absolute abundance of every unique TCRbeta CDR3 rearrangement. Productive Simpson clonality was computed per sample as the square root of Simpson's diversity index over productive rearrangements. TCRdb holds this immuneACCESS table with in-frame rearrangements only. Some clones are missing; in checked studies, unresolved V genes explain under half, and the rest has no known cause. The D gene and trimming were derived from the DNA, and the V and J assignments and clone size from that table. For this sample there are approximately 290,000 clones; about 85% appear just once. The ten largest make up about 0.9% of the sample.

Results and caveats for the whole study, not just this receptor: How much clinical and demographic metadata was included differed by source and by participant, and the metadata was provided uncurated.

The sequence was collected from a human donor with COVID-19, enrolled during active disease. The donor label of this sample is uncertain. The rearranged segments are TRBV4-1 and TRBJ1-4; no confident D gene assignment can be made. The sample taken for sequencing was peripheral blood. The nucleotides read TGCGCCAGCAGCCAAGATCGGCGGATCTTAACTAATGAAAAACTGTTTTTT. Translation gives CASSQDRRILTNEKLFF.